This T cell receptor (beta chain) was identified in a study of tumor and adjacent non-tumor tissue in lung cancer. No cell sorting was done before RNA was extracted from the tissue. This non-tumor lung sample came from over 3 cm beyond the tumor edge. A modified ARM-PCR protocol with three rounds of nested PCR amplified TCRbeta. TCRdb passed the multiplex PCR reads through MiXCR, listing each CDR3 protein once. The sample lists some 80,000 distinct CDR3 sequences; around 80% were seen once. Germline V lookup: CDR1 SNHLY, CDR2 FYNNEI. The length of the CDR3 is 15 residues. J lost 2 bases, V lost 9 bases, and 13 bases had no gene match.

Source material: distant non-tumor lung tissue. The TCR comes from a man aged 70 or older with non-small cell lung cancer. The V call is TRBV2, the J call TRBJ2-7; TRBD2 aligns across 7 bases. The CDR3: CASSLTIGGTYEQYF. CDR3 DNA sequence: TGTGCCAGTAGTTTGACTATCGGGGGGACCTACGAGCAGTACTTC.